These T cell receptor beta chains were read from a single sample in a study of cytomegalovirus exposure and HLA in healthy donors. Clones were read by immunoSEQ multiplex PCR, and TCRdb kept only the in-frame ones, dropping some. Among roughly 65,000 clones listed, roughly 77% were seen once. What was sequenced was PBMCs. Receptors were obtained from a woman in her 30s in good health and CMV-seronegative. CDR3s include the opening cysteine and the closing phenylalanine or tryptophan. A D gene is named only where the DNA matches it firmly. The size field is filled for only some rows; it gives once, few, many or a size class.

size,J,D,V,DNA,CDR3
NA,TRBJ2-1,NA,TRBV10-3,TGTGCCATCAGTGGGGCTACTAGCTCCCAAAACAATGAGCAGTTCTTC,CAISGATSSQNNEQFF
NA,TRBJ1-1,TRBD1,TRBV5-1,TGCGCCAGCAGCTACCGGACAGGGGGAAACGCTGAAGCTTTCTTT,CASSYRTGGNAEAFF
NA,TRBJ1-2,TRBD1,TRBV6-1,TGTGCCAGCAGTAACCTTAACAGGGGACTGGGCTACACCTTC,CASSNLNRGLGYTF
NA,TRBJ1-1,NA,TRBV2,TGTGCCAGCAGTGAATTCTCCCTAGCGGCTTTCTTT,CASSEFSLAAFF
NA,TRBJ1-2,NA,TRBV4-1,TGCGCCAGCAGCCAAGGCTACCCTACTTCATCTCGGGGCTACACCTTC,CASSQGYPTSSRGYTF
once,TRBJ2-5,NA,TRBV6-5,TGTGCCAGCAGTAAACCCCAGTCCCCCCAGTACTTC,CASSKPQSPQYF
few,TRBJ2-7,NA,TRBV5-5,TGTGCCAGCAGCCTACAGGACAGCTACGAGCAGTACTTC,CASSLQDSYEQYF
NA,TRBJ2-2,TRBD1,TRBV10-2,TGCGCCAGCAGTGAGACAGGGGCCGGGGAGCTGTTTTTT,CASSETGAGELFF
NA,TRBJ2-7,NA,TRBV6-1,TGTGCCAGCAGCCGGACAGCCACCTACGAGCAGTACTTC,CASSRTATYEQYF
NA,TRBJ1-1,NA,TRBV30,TGTGCCTGGAGCCAAAGGGGGGGGCGCCGAACTGAAGCTTTCTTT,CAWSQRGGRRTEAFF
NA,TRBJ2-2,NA,TRBV6-5,TGTGCCAGCAGTTACTCCGGGATCCTCGTGACCGGGGAGCTGTTTTTT,CASSYSGILVTGELFF
few,TRBJ2-1,TRBD1,TRBV4-1,TGCGCCAGCAGCCAAGCCGTTCAGGGGACAGGGAATGAGCAGTTCTTC,CASSQAVQGTGNEQFF